The TCR beta chain under discussion was sequenced for a study of CD8+CD57+ T cells in acquired aplastic anemia. This clonotype was counted ten times or more. TCR beta VDJ combinations and CDR3 sequences were profiled from genomic DNA. TCRdb independently ran MiXCR on the reads; one entry per CDR3 protein. The sample shows hundreds of thousands of distinct CDR3 sequences, 50% to 70% of them seen only once. Trimming stripped 6 bases from V and 0 bases from J, with 4 bases between. The CDR3 runs 12 residues. CDR1 and CDR2 (germline): MNHEY, SMNVEV (reference sequence). The chain joins TRBV27 to TRBJ2-3, with D unresolved. Sequenced: sorted CD4+, CD8+, or CD8+CD57+ T cells (not recorded which) from PBMCs. The sequence was collected from a human donor with severe aplastic anemia or a healthy control (not recorded which). This CDR3 reads CASSPSTDTQYF. The CDR3, as DNA: TGTGCCAGCAGCCCTAGCACAGATACGCAGTATTTT.